This T cell receptor beta chain was found in a study of Tregs in tolerant kidney transplant recipients. Study-wide findings and caveats: The small number of patients limits these findings pending further validation.

Using immunoSEQ multiplex PCR, the repertoire was profiled, and TCRdb retains in-frame clones only, with some absent. The sample lists around 16,000 clones, roughly 92% occurring once. The V gene's germline CDR1 is SGDLS and CDR2 YYNGEE. CDR3 length equals 14 residues. With 3 bases clipped from V and 9 bases from J, the junction kept 3 bases outside the gene matches. Unstimulated Tregs (CD4+CD25+CD127-) and CD4+CD25- non-Tregs were sorted from PBMCs. This clone counts as large. As yet, its antigen is unknown. The sequence came from a human donor in good health. Sequencing was performed on CD8+ T cells from blood. The rearrangement links TRBV9 to TRBJ2-1; 13 positions agree with TRBD2. DNA of the CDR3: TGTGCCAGCAGCGGGACTAGCGGGAGTTCTGAGCAGTTCTTC. Translation: CASSGTSGSSEQFF.